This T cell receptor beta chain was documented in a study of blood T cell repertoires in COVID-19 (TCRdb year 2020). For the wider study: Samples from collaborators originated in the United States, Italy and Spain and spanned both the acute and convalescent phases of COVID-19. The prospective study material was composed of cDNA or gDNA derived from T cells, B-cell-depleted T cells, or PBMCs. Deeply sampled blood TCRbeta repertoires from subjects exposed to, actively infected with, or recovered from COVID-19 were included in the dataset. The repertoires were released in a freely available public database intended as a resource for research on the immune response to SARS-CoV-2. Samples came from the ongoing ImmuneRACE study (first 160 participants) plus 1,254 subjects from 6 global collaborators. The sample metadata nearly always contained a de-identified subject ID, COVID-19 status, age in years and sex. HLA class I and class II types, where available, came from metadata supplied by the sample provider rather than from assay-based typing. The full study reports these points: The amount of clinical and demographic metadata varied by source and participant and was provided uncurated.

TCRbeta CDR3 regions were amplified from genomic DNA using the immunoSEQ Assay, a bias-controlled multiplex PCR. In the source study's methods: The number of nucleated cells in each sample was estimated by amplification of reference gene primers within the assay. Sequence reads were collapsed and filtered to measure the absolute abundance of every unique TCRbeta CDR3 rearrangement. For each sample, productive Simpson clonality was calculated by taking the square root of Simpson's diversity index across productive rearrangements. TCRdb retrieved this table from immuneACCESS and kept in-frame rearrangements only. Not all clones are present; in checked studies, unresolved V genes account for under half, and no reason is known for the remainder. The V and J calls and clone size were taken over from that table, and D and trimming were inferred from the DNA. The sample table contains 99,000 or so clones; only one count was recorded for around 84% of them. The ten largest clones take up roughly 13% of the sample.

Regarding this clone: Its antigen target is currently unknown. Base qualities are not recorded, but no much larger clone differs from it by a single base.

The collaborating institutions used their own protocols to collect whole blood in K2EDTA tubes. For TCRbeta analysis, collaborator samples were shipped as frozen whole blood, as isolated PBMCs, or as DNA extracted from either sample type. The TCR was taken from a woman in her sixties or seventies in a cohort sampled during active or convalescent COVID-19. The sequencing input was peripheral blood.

The CDR3 protein sequence reads: CASSPRTAKNTEAFF. The nucleotide sequence reads TGCGCCAGCAGCCCCAGGACAGCTAAGAACACTGAAGCTTTCTTT. The rearrangement joined TRBV4-1 to TRBJ1-1, and possibly TRBD1, on 6 matching bases. The V end loses 4 bases and the J end loses 1 base, and a stretch of 13 bases separates them. CDR1 and CDR2 are drawn from the germline V gene: MGHRA, YSYEKL. Spanning cysteine to phenylalanine, the CDR3 consists of 15 amino acids. CDR3 DNA is the only sequence kept; it has 45 bases, read in frame from the first base.